This is a list of T cell receptor beta chains from one sample in a study of T cell repertoires in cytomegalovirus infection. One entry per CDR3 protein, called by TCRdb with MiXCR from the reads. The repertoire holds fewer than 850,000 distinct CDR3 sequences, with approximately 32% as singletons. For these receptors, no antigen is known. The sequencing here drew on cultured CD8+ T cells from PBMCs, taken from culture after CMV antigen stimulation. All receptors come from a human donor in good health (CMV status not recorded). Some clones in this sample may be carry-over from other donors' samples. CDR3s include the opening cysteine and the closing phenylalanine or tryptophan. D genes are given only for firm matches. Where a row states a size, it is once, few, many or the class of an expanded clone; other rows omit it.

size: -; J: TRBJ2-7; D: -; V: TRBV27; length: 14; DNA: TGTGCCAGCAGTGTTACAGGGGAGGTGTACGAGCAGTACTTC; CDR3: CASSVTGEVYEQYF
size: -; J: TRBJ1-2; D: -; V: TRBV27; length: 13; DNA: TGTGCCAGCAGTAAGGGGAGTCACTATGGCTACACCTTC; CDR3: CASSKGSHYGYTF
size: few; J: TRBJ2-7; D: -; V: TRBV12-3/TRBV12-4; length: 12; DNA: TGTGCCAGCAGACCCGGGACCGGAGAGCAGTACTTC; CDR3: CASRPGTGEQYF
size: many; J: TRBJ1-5; D: TRBD1; V: TRBV7-2; length: 19; DNA: TGTGCCAGCAGCTTATTCGGGGACAGGGGATTAGTTAGAAATCAGCCCCAGCATTTT; CDR3: CASSLFGDRGLVRNQPQHF
size: few; J: TRBJ2-1; D: TRBD2; V: TRBV7-3; length: 15; DNA: TGTGCCAGCAGCTTATGGGGGGGGGATTCCAATGAGCAGTTCTTC; CDR3: CASSLWGGDSNEQFF
size: -; J: TRBJ1-2; D: -; V: TRBV18; length: 17; DNA: TGTGCCAGCTCACCCAACAGAAGATGGGTACCTAACTATGGCTACACCTTC; CDR3: CASSPNRRWVPNYGYTF
size: -; J: TRBJ1-1; D: TRBD1; V: TRBV12-5; length: 18; DNA: TGTGCTAGTGGTTTGGTACTGGGACAGGGGATAATGAACACTGAAGCTTTCTTT; CDR3: CASGLVLGQGIMNTEAFF
size: few; J: TRBJ2-5; D: -; V: TRBV12-3/TRBV12-4; length: 15; DNA: TGTGCCAGCAGTTTTGCCGGGACTCTCCAAGAGACCCAGTACTTC; CDR3: CASSFAGTLQETQYF
size: -; J: TRBJ1-1; D: -; V: TRBV7-9; length: 15; DNA: TGTGCCAGCAGCTTACTGGAATACACGAACACTGAAGCTTTCTTT; CDR3: CASSLLEYTNTEAFF
size: -; J: TRBJ2-1; D: -; V: TRBV12-3/TRBV12-4; length: 12; DNA: TGTGCCAGCAGAGTAGACAGGAATGAGCAGTTCTTC; CDR3: CASRVDRNEQFF
size: many; J: TRBJ1-3; D: -; V: TRBV7-2; length: 15; DNA: TGTGCCAGCAGCATAGGAGGATCTCAGGGAAACACCATATATTTT; CDR3: CASSIGGSQGNTIYF
size: few; J: TRBJ2-7; D: TRBD1; V: TRBV7-6; length: 15; DNA: TGTGCCAGCAGCCCTTCAGGACAGGGATCCTACGAGCAGTACTTC; CDR3: CASSPSGQGSYEQYF
size: few; J: TRBJ2-5; D: -; V: TRBV7-9; length: 16; DNA: TGTGCCAGCAGCTTAGGGACGGGCGCCCTTGGAGAGACCCAGTACTTC; CDR3: CASSLGTGALGETQYF
size: -; J: TRBJ1-5; D: -; V: TRBV6-2/TRBV6-3; length: 15; DNA: TGTGCCAGCAGTTACGGGTTGGATAGCAATCAGCCCCAGCATTTT; CDR3: CASSYGLDSNQPQHF
size: few; J: TRBJ1-2; D: TRBD1; V: TRBV27; length: 15; DNA: TGTGCCAGCACTTCGACAGGGGGTCTAAGCTATGGCTACACCTTC; CDR3: CASTSTGGLSYGYTF
size: many; J: TRBJ1-2; D: -; V: TRBV7-8; length: 15; DNA: TGTGCCAGCAGCTTAGTATCTGGGACTAACTATGGCTACACCTTC; CDR3: CASSLVSGTNYGYTF